Listed below are T cell receptor beta chains from one sample, sequenced in a study of neurological immune-mediated disorders. TCRdb passed the 5' RACE reads through MiXCR, listing each CDR3 protein once. The sample contains 55,000 to 75,000 distinct CDR3 sequences, 2% to 3% of which appear only once. The source material was PBMCs. All receptors derive from a man between 45 and 60 years old with multiple sclerosis. The CDR3 runs from the conserved cysteine through the conserved F or W. Each record gives: V gene, J gene, CDR3 protein.

v_call: TRBV12-3/TRBV12-4; j_call: TRBJ2-5; cdr3_aa: CASSLGDVRETQYF
v_call: TRBV7-2; j_call: TRBJ1-1; cdr3_aa: CASTTPLGTEAFF
v_call: TRBV29-1; j_call: TRBJ2-5; cdr3_aa: CSAKSGHRQETQYF
v_call: TRBV7-6; j_call: TRBJ2-7; cdr3_aa: CASSLAEGQASEQYF
v_call: TRBV20-1; j_call: TRBJ1-2; cdr3_aa: CSARGWGNYGYTF
v_call: TRBV30; j_call: TRBJ1-5; cdr3_aa: CAWRGRDSRGDQPQHF
v_call: TRBV29-1; j_call: TRBJ2-7; cdr3_aa: CSVETGSGSPYEQYF
v_call: TRBV20-1; j_call: TRBJ2-1; cdr3_aa: CSARDLDTYNEQFF
v_call: TRBV12-3/TRBV12-4; j_call: TRBJ1-6; cdr3_aa: CASSFISSPLHF
v_call: TRBV7-3; j_call: TRBJ2-3; cdr3_aa: CASSLTALSTDTQYF
v_call: TRBV20-1; j_call: TRBJ2-3; cdr3_aa: CSAREYGGGTDTQYF
v_call: TRBV9; j_call: TRBJ2-2; cdr3_aa: CASSLLGTGELFF
v_call: TRBV7-6; j_call: TRBJ1-1; cdr3_aa: CASSLVGWAGEAEAFF
v_call: TRBV5-6; j_call: TRBJ2-6; cdr3_aa: CASSGGLEYVLTF
v_call: TRBV12-3/TRBV12-4; j_call: TRBJ1-2; cdr3_aa: CASSLAPPDGYTF
v_call: TRBV7-6; j_call: TRBJ2-5; cdr3_aa: CASSLYSWGDEETQYF
v_call: TRBV25-1; j_call: TRBJ2-5; cdr3_aa: CASSEFYWTSQETQYF
v_call: TRBV2; j_call: TRBJ2-3; cdr3_aa: CASNVAGGITDTQYF
v_call: TRBV20-1; j_call: TRBJ1-6; cdr3_aa: CSANFGGLSSYNSPLHF
v_call: TRBV4-2; j_call: TRBJ2-5; cdr3_aa: CASSQEGEGGARETQYF
v_call: TRBV20-1; j_call: TRBJ2-4; cdr3_aa: CSARASKHIQYF
v_call: TRBV5-1; j_call: TRBJ1-2; cdr3_aa: CASSATRSGYTF
v_call: TRBV9; j_call: TRBJ1-2; cdr3_aa: CASSVEGMRGYTF
v_call: TRBV12-3/TRBV12-4; j_call: TRBJ2-6; cdr3_aa: CASSLSGSGANVLTF